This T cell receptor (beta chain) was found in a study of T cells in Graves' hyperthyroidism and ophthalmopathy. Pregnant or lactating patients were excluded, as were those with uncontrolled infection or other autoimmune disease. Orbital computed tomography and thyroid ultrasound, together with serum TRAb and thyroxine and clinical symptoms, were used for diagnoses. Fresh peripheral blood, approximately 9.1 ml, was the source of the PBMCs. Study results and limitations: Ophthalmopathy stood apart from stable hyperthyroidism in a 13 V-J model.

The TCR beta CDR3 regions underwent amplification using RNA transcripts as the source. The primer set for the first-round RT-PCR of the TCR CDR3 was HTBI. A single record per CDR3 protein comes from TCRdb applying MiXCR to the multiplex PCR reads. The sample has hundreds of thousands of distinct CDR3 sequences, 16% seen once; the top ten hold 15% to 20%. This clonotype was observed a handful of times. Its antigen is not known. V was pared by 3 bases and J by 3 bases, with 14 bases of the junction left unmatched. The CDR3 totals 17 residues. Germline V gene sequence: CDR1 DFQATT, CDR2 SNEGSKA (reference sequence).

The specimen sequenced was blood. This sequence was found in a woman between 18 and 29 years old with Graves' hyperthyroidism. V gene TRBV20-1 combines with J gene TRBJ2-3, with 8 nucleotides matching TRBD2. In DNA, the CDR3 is TGCAGTGCTAGCGGGCCAGCGGGAGCCCTTGGGACAGATACGCAGTATTTT. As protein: CSASGPAGALGTDTQYF.